Listed below are T cell receptor beta chains from one sample, sequenced in a study of T cell repertoires in cytomegalovirus infection. These receptors' antigens are unknown. TCRdb recomputed calls from the reads with MiXCR, one row per CDR3 protein. This repertoire shows about 150,000 distinct CDR3 sequences, 32% found once; its top ten account for about 50%. Sequencing was performed on CD8+ T cells from cultured PBMCs, taken from culture after CMV antigen stimulation. The receptors come from a human donor in good health (CMV status not recorded). Some clones in this sample may be carry-over from other donors' samples. CDR3s include the opening cysteine and the closing phenylalanine or tryptophan. D genes are given only for firm matches. Clone sizes are given selectively: once, few, many, or a class where the clone is expanded.

cdr3_nt: TGTGCCAGCAGCAGGGGGGGAACGACAGGGGCTAACTATGGCTACACCTTC
cdr3_aa: CASSRGGTTGANYGYTF
clone_size: NA
v_call: TRBV12-3/TRBV12-4
j_call: TRBJ1-2
d_call: TRBD1

cdr3_nt: TGCGCCAGCAGCCGAACTGAGTTAGGGGCTGAAAAACTGTTTTTT
cdr3_aa: CASSRTELGAEKLFF
clone_size: few
v_call: TRBV4-1
j_call: TRBJ1-4
d_call: NA

cdr3_nt: TGTGCCAGCAGCCCCCCTCCCACGGCAAATCAGCCCCAGCATTTT
cdr3_aa: CASSPPPTANQPQHF
clone_size: many
v_call: TRBV12-3/TRBV12-4
j_call: TRBJ1-5
d_call: NA

cdr3_nt: TGTGCCAGCAGCTTCGACGGGTGGGCAGGGAATCTTGGTGAAGCTTTCTTT
cdr3_aa: CASSFDGWAGNLGEAFF
clone_size: NA
v_call: TRBV7-4
j_call: TRBJ1-1
d_call: NA

cdr3_nt: TGTGCCAGTCCGACAGGGATTTCCACTGAAGCTTTCTTT
cdr3_aa: CASPTGISTEAFF
clone_size: NA
v_call: TRBV2
j_call: TRBJ1-1
d_call: TRBD1

cdr3_nt: TGCGCCAGCAGCCAGACAGGAGCCTATGGCTACACCTTC
cdr3_aa: CASSQTGAYGYTF
clone_size: NA
v_call: TRBV4-1
j_call: TRBJ1-2
d_call: NA

cdr3_nt: TGTGCCAGCAGTTTAGAGATAGAAGCTTTCTTT
cdr3_aa: CASSLEIEAFF
clone_size: NA
v_call: TRBV12-3/TRBV12-4
j_call: TRBJ1-1
d_call: NA

cdr3_nt: TGTGCCAGCAGCCTCCCTCAGGGTATGGGCTCCTACAATGAGCAGTTCTTC
cdr3_aa: CASSLPQGMGSYNEQFF
clone_size: few
v_call: TRBV7-2
j_call: TRBJ2-1
d_call: NA

cdr3_nt: TGTGCCAGCAGCTTAGCGCCCTTTTGGTCCGCAAGACTCGAGCAGTACTTC
cdr3_aa: CASSLAPFWSARLEQYF
clone_size: NA
v_call: TRBV7-2
j_call: TRBJ2-7
d_call: NA

cdr3_nt: TGCAGTGCTAGAGATCGGGAACGGTACAATGAGCAGTTCTTC
cdr3_aa: CSARDRERYNEQFF
clone_size: NA
v_call: TRBV20-1
j_call: TRBJ2-1
d_call: NA

cdr3_nt: TGCAGTGCTAGAGTTGGGGCTAGCCCCACAGATATGCAGTATTTT
cdr3_aa: CSARVGASPTDMQYF
clone_size: NA
v_call: TRBV20-1
j_call: TRBJ2-3
d_call: NA

cdr3_nt: TGTGCCAGCAGTTACGCTGGGATCGACGAGCAGTACTTC
cdr3_aa: CASSYAGIDEQYF
clone_size: few
v_call: TRBV6-5
j_call: TRBJ2-7
d_call: NA

cdr3_nt: TGTGCCAGCAGCTTACTAGCAGCGAGCACAGATACGCAGTATTTT
cdr3_aa: CASSLLAASTDTQYF
clone_size: many
v_call: TRBV7-2
j_call: TRBJ2-3
d_call: NA

cdr3_nt: TGCAGTGTTAGAGATTCCGCAGGGGCCCTAAGCTCCTATAATTCACCCCTCCACTTT
cdr3_aa: CSVRDSAGALSSYNSPLHF
clone_size: NA
v_call: TRBV20-1
j_call: TRBJ1-6
d_call: NA

cdr3_nt: TGTGCCAGCAGCCGAGGCTTGGGGGAAAAACTGTTTTTT
cdr3_aa: CASSRGLGEKLFF
clone_size: once
v_call: TRBV7-4
j_call: TRBJ1-4
d_call: NA

cdr3_nt: TGTGCCAGCAGTTTACTACTAGCGGTGTACAATGAGCAGTTCTTC
cdr3_aa: CASSLLLAVYNEQFF
clone_size: NA
v_call: TRBV28
j_call: TRBJ2-1
d_call: TRBD2

cdr3_nt: TGTGCCAGCAGCCTGGGACCTTTGGGCACTGAAGCTTTCTTT
cdr3_aa: CASSLGPLGTEAFF
clone_size: many
v_call: TRBV7-2
j_call: TRBJ1-1
d_call: NA

cdr3_nt: TGTGCCAGCAGCGGCGTGGACGGATTTAATGAAAAACTGTTTTTT
cdr3_aa: CASSGVDGFNEKLFF
clone_size: NA
v_call: TRBV7-6
j_call: TRBJ1-4
d_call: NA

cdr3_nt: TGTGCCAGCACCGGACTAGCGGGGGAGGTAGAGACCCAGTACTTC
cdr3_aa: CASTGLAGEVETQYF
clone_size: few
v_call: TRBV27
j_call: TRBJ2-5
d_call: TRBD2

cdr3_nt: TGTGCCAGTAGTATTATCTGGGGCTCTGGGGCCAACGTCCTGACTTTC
cdr3_aa: CASSIIWGSGANVLTF
clone_size: many
v_call: TRBV19
j_call: TRBJ2-6
d_call: NA

cdr3_nt: TGTGCCAGCTTACAGGACAGTCCCTATGGCTACACCTTC
cdr3_aa: CASLQDSPYGYTF
clone_size: many
v_call: TRBV19
j_call: TRBJ1-2
d_call: NA

cdr3_nt: TGCAGCGTTGAACGCAAGGGCGAATATGGCTACACCTTC
cdr3_aa: CSVERKGEYGYTF
clone_size: few
v_call: TRBV29-1
j_call: TRBJ1-2
d_call: NA

cdr3_nt: TGTGCCAGCGGGGGGGGGCTAGCGTTGGATACGCAGTATTTT
cdr3_aa: CASGGGLALDTQYF
clone_size: NA
v_call: TRBV9
j_call: TRBJ2-3
d_call: NA

cdr3_nt: TGTGCCAGCAGCCCCTTAAAATATGACGCTGAAGCTTTCTTT
cdr3_aa: CASSPLKYDAEAFF
clone_size: NA
v_call: TRBV9
j_call: TRBJ1-1
d_call: NA

cdr3_nt: TGCGCCAGCAGCCAAGATAGGTTCGCGCAGGTTGAAGCTTTCTTT
cdr3_aa: CASSQDRFAQVEAFF
clone_size: NA
v_call: TRBV4-1
j_call: TRBJ1-1
d_call: NA

cdr3_nt: TGCAGTGCTAGAGATGTTGCAGGGGGTTATGGCTACACCTTC
cdr3_aa: CSARDVAGGYGYTF
clone_size: NA
v_call: TRBV20-1
j_call: TRBJ1-2
d_call: TRBD1

cdr3_nt: TGTGCCAGCAGGTCCGGGACAACAAGCGAAGCTTTCTTT
cdr3_aa: CASRSGTTSEAFF
clone_size: NA
v_call: TRBV7-6
j_call: TRBJ1-1
d_call: NA

cdr3_nt: TGCGCCAGCAGGCCGGGAGGGACAGCGAACACCGGGGAGCTGTTTTTT
cdr3_aa: CASRPGGTANTGELFF
clone_size: few
v_call: TRBV5-1
j_call: TRBJ2-2
d_call: NA

cdr3_nt: TGTGCCAGCAGCGTCATGGGACTGTCGAGTGAAAAACTGTTTTTT
cdr3_aa: CASSVMGLSSEKLFF
clone_size: few
v_call: TRBV7-8
j_call: TRBJ1-4
d_call: NA

cdr3_nt: TGTGCCAGCAGCTTACTTACAGGGAGCAATCAGCCCCAGCATTTT
cdr3_aa: CASSLLTGSNQPQHF
clone_size: few
v_call: TRBV11-2
j_call: TRBJ1-5
d_call: NA

cdr3_nt: TGTGCCAGCAGCGTAGCTAGCGGAGAGGCTTACTATGGCTACACCTTC
cdr3_aa: CASSVASGEAYYGYTF
clone_size: NA
v_call: TRBV9
j_call: TRBJ1-2
d_call: NA

cdr3_nt: TGTGCCAGCAGGCCAGAAAACAGCAATTCACCCCTCCACTTT
cdr3_aa: CASRPENSNSPLHF
clone_size: many
v_call: TRBV7-9
j_call: TRBJ1-6
d_call: NA

cdr3_nt: TGTGCCAGCAGCTTATTAACAGGGCCAACTGAAGCTTTCTTT
cdr3_aa: CASSLLTGPTEAFF
clone_size: NA
v_call: TRBV11-2
j_call: TRBJ1-1
d_call: NA

cdr3_nt: TGTGCCAGCAGCGTAGGCTCAGGGTCCTACGAGCAGTACTTC
cdr3_aa: CASSVGSGSYEQYF
clone_size: NA
v_call: TRBV9
j_call: TRBJ2-7
d_call: NA

cdr3_nt: TGTGCCAGCAGCTTTGACAGGGGAACCTACAATGAGCAGTTCTTC
cdr3_aa: CASSFDRGTYNEQFF
clone_size: few
v_call: TRBV7-6
j_call: TRBJ2-1
d_call: TRBD1

cdr3_nt: TGTGCCTGGAGTCCCCTCCTGACAGGCCTTAGCACAGATACGCAGTATTTT
cdr3_aa: CAWSPLLTGLSTDTQYF
clone_size: many
v_call: TRBV30
j_call: TRBJ2-3
d_call: NA

cdr3_nt: TGTGCCAGCAGCTTAGAGCGCGGACTAGCGGGGGTAGGCTCCTACAATGAGCAGTTCTTC
cdr3_aa: CASSLERGLAGVGSYNEQFF
clone_size: NA
v_call: TRBV7-6
j_call: TRBJ2-1
d_call: TRBD2

cdr3_nt: TGTGCCAGCAAGGCTAGCGGGGGAGCTTACGAGCAGTACTTC
cdr3_aa: CASKASGGAYEQYF
clone_size: many
v_call: TRBV6-1
j_call: TRBJ2-7
d_call: TRBD2

cdr3_nt: TGTGCCAGCAGCTTCGGGGAAGGCGAGCAGTACTTC
cdr3_aa: CASSFGEGEQYF
clone_size: NA
v_call: TRBV5-4
j_call: TRBJ2-7
d_call: NA

cdr3_nt: TGTGCCAGCAGCGAAGGGGGCAACCAAGAGACCCAGTACTTC
cdr3_aa: CASSEGGNQETQYF
clone_size: many
v_call: TRBV28
j_call: TRBJ2-5
d_call: TRBD1

cdr3_nt: TGTGCCAGCAGCACTCCCGGGGGGGAGACCCAGTACTTC
cdr3_aa: CASSTPGGETQYF
clone_size: many
v_call: TRBV12-3/TRBV12-4
j_call: TRBJ2-5
d_call: TRBD2

cdr3_nt: TGTGCCAGCTGGGGAGGAGGAGGGCAGCCCCAGCATTTT
cdr3_aa: CASWGGGGQPQHF
clone_size: NA
v_call: TRBV7-9
j_call: TRBJ1-5
d_call: NA

cdr3_nt: TGTGCCAGCAGTGGAGGACAGGGGGGTCAGCCCCAGCATTTT
cdr3_aa: CASSGGQGGQPQHF
clone_size: NA
v_call: TRBV9
j_call: TRBJ1-5
d_call: TRBD1

cdr3_nt: TGTGCCAGCAGTTATGAAGGGGCCCCAGATACGCAGTATTTT
cdr3_aa: CASSYEGAPDTQYF
clone_size: NA
v_call: TRBV6-5
j_call: TRBJ2-3
d_call: NA

cdr3_nt: TGTGCCAGCAGACTCGGACAGATTTTACAAGAGACCCAGTACTTC
cdr3_aa: CASRLGQILQETQYF
clone_size: NA
v_call: TRBV7-9
j_call: TRBJ2-5
d_call: NA

cdr3_nt: TGTGCCAGCAGCGATACTAGCGGGGGTCACAATGAGCAGTTCTTC
cdr3_aa: CASSDTSGGHNEQFF
clone_size: few
v_call: TRBV7-8
j_call: TRBJ2-1
d_call: TRBD2

cdr3_nt: TGTGCCAGCAGTTACGGGACAGGGGGCTTCTACGAGCAGTACTTC
cdr3_aa: CASSYGTGGFYEQYF
clone_size: NA
v_call: TRBV6-8
j_call: TRBJ2-7
d_call: TRBD1

cdr3_nt: TGTGCCAGCAGCGCGACAGGGGGCGAAGAGACCCAGTACTTC
cdr3_aa: CASSATGGEETQYF
clone_size: NA
v_call: TRBV5-6
j_call: TRBJ2-5
d_call: TRBD1

cdr3_nt: TGTGCCATCAGCCGGACTAGCGGGGGGGCCGGGTATGAGCAGTTCTTC
cdr3_aa: CAISRTSGGAGYEQFF
clone_size: few
v_call: TRBV10-3
j_call: TRBJ2-1
d_call: TRBD2

cdr3_nt: TGCGCCAGCAGCCAAGACGGGGGGGCAGATACGCAGTATTTT
cdr3_aa: CASSQDGGADTQYF
clone_size: NA
v_call: TRBV4-1
j_call: TRBJ2-3
d_call: TRBD2

cdr3_nt: TGTGCCAGCAGCTTGCGGGGCGGATCCTATTCTAACTATGGCTACACCTTC
cdr3_aa: CASSLRGGSYSNYGYTF
clone_size: many
v_call: TRBV7-8
j_call: TRBJ1-2
d_call: NA

cdr3_nt: TGCGCCAGCAGCCAAGATCTAAGCGAGCAGTACTTC
cdr3_aa: CASSQDLSEQYF
clone_size: NA
v_call: TRBV4-1
j_call: TRBJ2-7
d_call: NA

cdr3_nt: TGTGCCAGCGGCGGACTAACCGAGCAGTACTTC
cdr3_aa: CASGGLTEQYF
clone_size: few
v_call: TRBV7-9
j_call: TRBJ2-7
d_call: NA

cdr3_nt: TGTGCCAGCAGCTCGCATCCCGTTACTAGCGGGGACTACACAGATACGCAGTATTTT
cdr3_aa: CASSSHPVTSGDYTDTQYF
clone_size: few
v_call: TRBV11-1
j_call: TRBJ2-3
d_call: TRBD2

cdr3_nt: TGCAGTGCCCACTTCCATCCAGATACGCAGTATTTT
cdr3_aa: CSAHFHPDTQYF
clone_size: many
v_call: TRBV20-1
j_call: TRBJ2-3
d_call: NA